These 21 T cell receptor beta chains came from one sample sequenced in a study of cytomegalovirus exposure and HLA in healthy donors. The data were produced by immunoSEQ multiplex PCR, yet TCRdb's version contains in-frame clones alone and is incomplete. The data hold 90,000 or so clones, with roughly 85% observed a single time. The sequenced sample was PBMCs. All receptors come from a man younger than 35 in good health and CMV-seropositive.

The chain links TRBV27 to TRBJ1-2; D might be TRBD1 (6 bases). Germline CDR1 MNHEY, CDR2 SMNVEV (reference sequence). The length of the CDR3 is 13 residues. Trimming cost V 1 base and J 8 bases, with 11 bases left between them. The CDR3 loop reads CASSLWGRGGYTF. In DNA form, the CDR3 reads TGTGCCAGCAGTTTATGGGGGCGCGGAGGCTACACCTTC.

This chain links TRBV5-4 with TRBJ2-1; 7 nucleotides line up with TRBD2. The CDR3 totals 16 residues. Germline V CDR1 and CDR2: SGHNT, YYREEE (reference sequence). Unmatched junction bases numbered 9, after V lost 4 bases and J lost 2 bases. CDR3 coding DNA: TGTGCCAGCAGCGAACTTTTGGGGGGGGCCTACAATGAGCAGTTCTTC. Protein: CASSELLGGAYNEQFF.

The chain links TRBV6-6 to TRBJ2-7; TRBD2 matches 8 bases. V gave up 7 bases and J gave up 7 bases; unmatched junction bases: 12. This CDR3 is built from 14 residues. CDR1 is MNHNY and CDR2 is SVGAGI in the germline V gene (reference sequence). As DNA, the CDR3 is TGTGCCAGCAAGAGTGAGCGGGAGTTGGGGGAGCAGTACTTC. Its protein product is CASKSERELGEQYF.

The V gene is TRBV5-4, the J gene TRBJ2-3; D is unclear. Between the trimmed V and J ends, which lost 0 bases and 0 bases, there was a span of 11 bases. This CDR3 has 16 amino acids. The germline CDR1 and CDR2 sequences are SGHNT and YYREEE (reference sequence). CDR3 nucleotide sequence: TGTGCCAGCAGCTTGGAGTTTCCCACTAGCACAGATACGCAGTATTTT. It encodes CASSLEFPTSTDTQYF.

The chain carries TRBV27 and TRBJ1-4, with D possibly TRBD1 on 6 matching bases. The CDR3 covers 16 residues. Germline CDR1 is MNHEY and CDR2 is SMNVEV (reference sequence). V was clipped by 3 bases and J by 3 bases, with 14 bases between them. The DNA of the CDR3 is TGTGCCAGCAGTTTCCACAGGGATGGGGCTAATGAAAAACTGTTTTTT. Encoded protein: CASSFHRDGANEKLFF. The whole variable domain, remainder taken from reference TRBV27 and TRBJ1-4, is EAQVTQNPRYLITVTGKKLTVTCSQNMNHEYMSWYRQDPGLGLRQIYYSMNVEVTDKGDVPEGYKVSRKEKRNFPLILESPSPNQTSLYFCASSFHRDGANEKLFFGSGTQLSVL.

This clone was seen once. The rearrangement links TRBV19 to TRBJ2-7, with a possible D match to TRBD2 (6 bases). The ends were cut back, 3 bases at V and 3 bases at J, with 12 bases in the middle. From germline, CDR1 is LNHDA and CDR2 SQIVND (reference sequence). The CDR3 has 14 amino acids. CDR3 protein: CASSIGGSSYEQYF. The CDR3 nucleotides read TGTGCCAGTAGTATCGGAGGGAGTAGCTACGAGCAGTACTTC.

This clone has just one count. This sequence joins TRBV18 and TRBJ2-1; 7 bases align to TRBD2. V was clipped by 4 bases and J by 4 bases; unmatched bases: 4. The CDR3 is made up of 14 amino acids. Looked up from germline, CDR1 is KGHSH and CDR2 is LQKENI. CDR3 bases: TGTGCCAGCTCACAGGCGGGGGTATACAATGAGCAGTTCTTC. This codes for CASSQAGVYNEQFF.

The genes are TRBV5-1 and TRBJ2-2, with no clear D. Germline CDR1 SGHRS, CDR2 YFSETQ. The length of the CDR3 is 16 residues. The V end lost 4 bases, the J end lost 2 bases, and 15 bases lay between the germline ends. CDR3 nucleotide sequence: TGCGCCAGCAGCCTGGCCATCGTTAGTAACACCGGGGAGCTGTTTTTT. It codes for CASSLAIVSNTGELFF.

This chain uses TRBV27 with TRBJ2-1; 7 bases match TRBD2. V lost 2 bases to trimming and J lost 5 bases; unmatched junction nucleotides: 9. CDR3 size: 16 residues. From germline, CDR1 is MNHEY and CDR2 SMNVEV (reference sequence). Written as DNA, the CDR3 is TGTGCCAGCAGTTTAGGTTTCCTAGCGGACCACAATGAGCAGTTCTTC. As protein: CASSLGFLADHNEQFF.

The chain uses TRBV5-1 and TRBJ1-3; no clear D. Germline CDR1 is SGHRS and CDR2 is YFSETQ. V gave up 1 base and J gave up 0 bases, with 23 bases separating them. The CDR3 has 20 amino acids. CDR3 DNA: TGCGCCAGCAGCTTGAGTATTAGCACCGGCCTCACCTTCTCTGGAAACACCATATATTTT. This translates into CASSLSISTGLTFSGNTIYF.

The gene calls are TRBV30 and TRBJ1-5, with 7 bases fitting TRBD1. CDR1 is GTSNPN, CDR2 SVGIG, per germline (reference sequence). With V trimmed by 6 bases and J by 0 bases, 5 bases remained unmatched. CDR3 length equals 14 residues. CDR3 nucleotides: TGTGCCTGCTCGGGACAGAATAGCAATCAGCCCCAGCATTTT. Its translation is CACSGQNSNQPQHF.

The chain links TRBV27 to TRBJ2-2, with 9 bases aligning to TRBD2. Germline trimming cut 1 base from V and 6 bases from J; bases unmatched to any gene: 12. Germline assignment: CDR1 MNHEY and CDR2 SMNVEV (reference sequence). This CDR3 region has 18 residues. The CDR3 region is CASSLWASGASGPGELFF. The CDR3, as DNA: TGTGCCAGCAGTTTATGGGCTAGCGGGGCCTCGGGGCCCGGGGAGCTGTTTTTT.

In this sample, this clone turned up a few times. The rearrangement joins TRBV5-8 to TRBJ2-7; weak D call: TRBD2 (6 bases). This CDR3 has 15 amino acids. The V end was cut by 5 bases, the J end by 5 bases, with 20 bases between. CDR1 is SGHTS and CDR2 is YDEGEE in the germline V gene. The CDR3 DNA reads TGTGCCAGCAGGCCGGAGTGGGGGGAAAGGGACGAGCAGTACGTC. Its translation: CASRPEWGERDEQYV.

The CDR3 region is CASSSYPGGQYF. The DNA for the CDR3 is TGTGCCAGCAGTTCCTACCCCGGGGGGCAGTACTTC. The chain links TRBV27 to TRBJ2-7; weak D call: TRBD2 (6 bases). The V end was cut by 4 bases, the J end by 9 bases, with 13 bases between. The CDR3 has 12 residues. From germline, CDR1 is MNHEY and CDR2 SMNVEV (reference sequence).

CDR3 region: CSVDRGAGDYGYTF. CDR3 DNA: TGCAGCGTTGATCGTGGTGCAGGGGACTATGGCTACACCTTC. The rearrangement joins TRBV29-1 to TRBJ1-2; perhaps TRBD1 as D (6 bases). CDR1 and CDR2 from the germline V gene are SQVTM and ANQGSEA. This CDR3 has 14 amino acids. Trimming removed 3 bases at V and 3 bases at J, with 14 bases between.

This chain connects TRBV6-5 to TRBJ1-2; maybe TRBD1 (5 bases). The CDR3 is 13 residues long. Trimming left V 6 bases short and J 5 bases short, with 13 bases between. Germline CDR1 is MNHEY and CDR2 is SVGAGI. The CDR3 region has the DNA TGTGCCAGCAGCAACGGGGGACTTTATGGCTACACCTTC. This codes for CASSNGGLYGYTF.

CDR3 loop: CASSRGPIDGSEKLFF. In nucleotides, the CDR3 is TGTGCCAGCAGCCGAGGCCCCATTGATGGATCCGAAAAACTGTTTTTT. The rearrangement links TRBV11-2 to TRBJ1-4; D call uncertain. The CDR3 covers 16 residues. With 5 bases removed from V and 8 bases from J, the gap between germline ends came to 21 bases. Germline V CDR1 and CDR2: SGHAT, FQNNGV.

The chain is built from TRBV27 and TRBJ2-3; the match to TRBD2 covers 13 bases. Trimming at V came to 6 bases and at J to 4 bases, leaving 13 bases not matched to a gene. Germline loops: CDR1 MNHEY, CDR2 SMNVEV (reference sequence). The CDR3 loop spans 18 amino acids. Here the CDR3 reads CASRGLAGSSRGPDTQYF. The CDR3 nucleotides read TGTGCCAGCAGGGGACTAGCGGGATCCAGCAGGGGCCCAGATACGCAGTATTTT.

The chain recombines TRBV27 with TRBJ2-3; 8 bases are a match to TRBD2. J lost 0 bases, V lost 8 bases, and 13 bases had no gene match. The length of the CDR3 is 17 residues. Germline CDR1 reads MNHEY; CDR2 reads SMNVEV (reference sequence). CDR3 region: CASGGASGRASTDTQYF. CDR3 sequence (DNA): TGTGCCAGCGGCGGGGCTAGCGGGCGAGCTAGCACAGATACGCAGTATTTT.

The chain employs TRBV13 and TRBJ2-3; D is unclear. The CDR3 is 11 amino acids. Trimming shortened V by 2 bases and J by 5 bases, and 2 bases separated the two germline ends. Germline V lookup: CDR1 PRHDT, CDR2 FYEKMQ (reference sequence). The CDR3, as DNA: TGTGCCAGCAGCTTACAAGATACGCAGTATTTT. Its protein is CASSLQDTQYF.

The V call is TRBV14, the J call TRBJ1-5, with no clear D. The CDR3 loop spans 17 amino acids. Germline assignment: CDR1 SGHDN and CDR2 FVKESK. Trimming stripped 0 bases from V and 0 bases from J, with 12 bases between. CDR3 in amino acids: CASSQDMEQLSNQPQHF. CDR3 coding DNA: TGTGCCAGCAGCCAAGATATGGAACAGCTTAGCAATCAGCCCCAGCATTTT.